The next 13 T cell receptor beta chains were all read from a single sample in a study of metastatic and nonmetastatic thyroid tumors. TCRdb re-called the PCR reads with MiXCR. The table has approximately 25,000 clones, 20% to 30% seen once; the top ten hold 15% to 20%. Not a single patient had been given any form of treatment at any point before undergoing thyroid surgery. Source material: blood. The receptor source for this set is a male donor with papillary thyroid cancer or a benign thyroid nodule (not recorded which). Some clones in this sample may be carry-over from other donors' samples.

This clone was recorded once. This chain links TRBV20-1 with TRBJ1-6, with a tentative D call TRBD1 (6 bases). The CDR3 spans 16 residues. V lost 1 base and J lost 4, with 14 bases in between. Germline assignment: CDR1 DFQATT and CDR2 SNEGSKA (reference sequence). DNA of the CDR3: TGCAGTGCTAGAGGTCAGGGGTCAATGTATAATTCACCCCTCCACTTT. It encodes CSARGQGSMYNSPLHF.

J is TRBJ1-1 and V is TRBV7-9; possible D gene TRBD1, 5 bases. Germline V gene data show CDR1 as SEHNR and CDR2 as FQNEAQ (reference sequence). With 8 bases removed from V and 2 bases from J, the gap between germline ends came to 12 bases. The CDR3 runs 13 residues. The CDR3 here is CASRRGINTEAFF. The CDR3 coding sequence is TGTGCCAGCCGTAGGGGAATAAACACTGAAGCTTTCTTT.

The table lists this clone with many counts. This chain connects TRBV7-8 to TRBJ1-6; D unclear. The germline V and J ends were trimmed by 5 bases and 9 bases, with 11 bases remaining between them. CDR1 and CDR2 from the germline V gene are SGHVS and FQNEAQ. The CDR3 length is 13 residues. The CDR3 spells CASSKVELSPLHF. The CDR3 nucleotides are TGTGCCAGCAGCAAAGTAGAGCTTTCACCCCTCCACTTT.

This chain connects TRBV6-1 to TRBJ2-7; unclear D gene. This CDR3 comprises 11 residues. V lost 4 bases, J lost 1 base, and 2 bases lay in between. The germline V gene has CDR1 MNHNS and CDR2 SASEGT. CDR3 sequence reads: CASSGSYEQYF. In DNA form, the CDR3 reads TGTGCCAGCAGTGGGTCCTACGAGCAGTACTTC.

This clone appeared many times. The CDR3 protein is CAWSARGYASEKLFF. For the CDR3, the DNA is TGTGCCTGGAGTGCCAGGGGATATGCGAGCGAAAAACTGTTTTTT. V is TRBV30 and J is TRBJ1-4; the D gene is possibly TRBD1 (6 bases). V lost 1 base to trimming and J lost 8 bases, with 17 bases between them. From germline, CDR1 is GTSNPN and CDR2 SVGIG (reference sequence). This CDR3 is 15 amino acids long. The full variable domain, rest sourced from reference TRBV30 and TRBJ1-4, is SQTIHQWPATLVQPVGSPLSLECTVEGTSNPNLYWYRQAAGRGLQLLFYSVGIGQISSEVPQNLSASRPQDRQFILSSKKLLLSDSGFYLCAWSARGYASEKLFFGSGTQLSVL.

This clone was counted at least ten times. The gene calls are TRBV6-1 and TRBJ1-5; a possible D gene is TRBD1 (5 bases). This CDR3 spans 14 amino acids. V dropped 1 base and J dropped 7 bases, with 11 bases sitting between them. The germline CDR1 and CDR2 sequences are MNHNS and SASEGT. The CDR3 DNA reads TGTGCCAGCAGTGAAGTGGGGGGTGTACAGCCCCAGCATTTT. It encodes CASSEVGGVQPQHF.

This clone is termed medium-sized. The chain carries TRBV7-2 and TRBJ2-1; 14 positions match TRBD2. In germline, CDR1 is SGHTA, CDR2 FQGNSA. Trimming cost V 5 bases and J 7 bases; bases outside gene matches: 4. This CDR3 is built from 15 residues. The CDR3 DNA is TGTGCCAGCAGCCCGGGACTAGCGGGAGCGAATGAGCAGTTCTTC. Encoded protein: CASSPGLAGANEQFF.

This clone was seen at least ten times. This rearrangement joins TRBV7-9 to TRBJ1-2; 7 bases are a match to TRBD1. With V trimmed by 4 bases and J by 7 bases, 9 bases remained unmatched. CDR1 and CDR2 (germline): SEHNR, FQNEAQ (reference sequence). This CDR3 comprises 14 residues. The CDR3: CASSSNTGAGGYTF. Here the CDR3 DNA reads TGTGCCAGCAGCTCCAACACAGGGGCAGGTGGCTACACCTTC.

This clone has a count of ten or more. CDR3 nucleotide sequence: TGTGCCAGCAGCGTAAGTGGAGAAATCTCACTAAACAATGAGCAGTTCTTC. Protein: CASSVSGEISLNNEQFF. This sequence joins TRBV9 and TRBJ2-1, with D uncertain. Germline CDR1 reads SGDLS; CDR2 reads YYNGEE. This CDR3 has 17 amino acids. With 1 base removed from V and 5 bases from J, the gap between germline ends came to 19 bases.

V usage is TRBV9 and J usage is TRBJ2-1; 15 bases agree with TRBD2. V shed 4 bases and J 9 bases; nucleotides not matched to a gene: 11. This CDR3 spans 17 amino acids. Germline V gene sequence: CDR1 SGDLS, CDR2 YYNGEE. The CDR3 sequence is CASSPYWTSGGGGEQFF. CDR3 DNA sequence: TGTGCCAGCAGCCCCTACTGGACTAGCGGGGGGGGTGGTGAGCAGTTCTTC. Complete variable domain (other parts from reference TRBV9 and TRBJ2-1): DSGVTQTPKHLITATGQRVTLRCSPRSGDLSVYWYQQSLDQGLQFLIQYYNGEERAKGNILERFSAQQFPDLHSELNLSSLELGDSALYFCASSPYWTSGGGGEQFFGPGTRLTVL.

The gene calls are TRBV6-1 and TRBJ1-2, with 7 nucleotides matching TRBD1. From germline, CDR1 is MNHNS and CDR2 SASEGT. This CDR3 comprises 15 residues. The ends lost 0 bases at V and 7 bases at J; junction bases unmatched: 8. CDR3 bases: TGTGCCAGCAGTGAAGCAGGAGGGGGCGGGGGTGGCTACACCTTC. This sequence encodes CASSEAGGGGGGYTF.

This clone was seen repeatedly, ten times or more. V gene TRBV12-3 or TRBV12-4 combines with J gene TRBJ1-1; no clear D gene. Trimming shortened V by 7 bases and J by 1 base, and 10 bases separated the two germline ends. This CDR3 has 13 residues. This chain's CDR3 is CASTTRQNTEAFF. In DNA form, the CDR3 reads TGTGCCAGCACCACCCGACAGAACACTGAAGCTTTCTTT.

This clone was found many times. This sequence joins TRBV7-9 and TRBJ2-5; tentative D call: TRBD2 (5 bases). Deletions cut 3 bases from V and 5 bases from J, with 16 bases between. The length of the CDR3 is 15 residues. CDR1 and CDR2 from the germline V gene are SEHNR and FQNEAQ (reference sequence). CDR3 protein: CASSFADSRLETQYF. The CDR3 DNA reads TGTGCCAGCAGCTTTGCGGACTCCCGGCTTGAGACCCAGTACTTC.